This section outlines one T cell receptor beta chain sequence together with its context. Its antigen remains unknown. This CDR3 has 15 residues. CDR1 and CDR2 from the germline V gene are SGHRS and YFSETQ. Trimming took off 2 bases at V and 0 bases at J, with 9 bases between the two ends. This specimen comes from a study of vaccination and CD4 T cells after COVID-19. The overall study: Nasal swab PCR had shown SARS-CoV-2 positivity in the convalescent patients (about 10 mild cases, one severe case).

Cultured CD4+ T cell DNA underwent sequencing with the Oncomine TCR Beta short-read assay. The authors extracted genomic DNA from cultured CD4+ T cells. TCRdb itself ran the PCR reads through MiXCR, one entry per CDR3 protein. The sample has over 9,500 distinct CDR3 sequences, roughly 42% seen once. Documented treatment: roughly 11-day PBMC culture with coronavirus spike peptide pools or control peptides (ViraFEST assay). ViraFEST grew antigen-specific T cells using peptide pools, then sequenced TCRs. The V and J genes are TRBV5-1 and TRBJ1-3; D is unclear. Sequencing was performed on cultured CD4+ T cells from blood, taken after SARS-CoV-2 vaccination. This clonotype was sampled from a human donor with COVID-19. Here the CDR3 reads CASSFTSSSGNTIYF. In DNA form, the CDR3 reads TGCGCCAGCAGCTTCACGTCCTCCTCTGGAAACACCATATATTTT.